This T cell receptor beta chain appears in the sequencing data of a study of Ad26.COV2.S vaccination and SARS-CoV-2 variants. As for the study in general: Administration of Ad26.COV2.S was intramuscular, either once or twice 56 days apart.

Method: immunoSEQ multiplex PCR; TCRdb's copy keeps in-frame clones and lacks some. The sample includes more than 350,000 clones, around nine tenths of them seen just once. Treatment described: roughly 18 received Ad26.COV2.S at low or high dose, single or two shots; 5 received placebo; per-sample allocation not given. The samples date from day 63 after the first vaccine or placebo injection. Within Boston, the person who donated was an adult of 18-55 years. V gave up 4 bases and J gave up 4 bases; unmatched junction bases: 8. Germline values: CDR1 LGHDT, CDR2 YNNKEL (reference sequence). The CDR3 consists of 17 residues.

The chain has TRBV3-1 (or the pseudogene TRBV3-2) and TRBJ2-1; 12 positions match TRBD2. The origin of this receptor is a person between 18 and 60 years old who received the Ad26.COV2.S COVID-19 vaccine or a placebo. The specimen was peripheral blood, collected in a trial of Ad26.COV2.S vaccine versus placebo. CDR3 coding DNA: TGTGCCAGCAGCCCTATCCTGACTAGCGGGGGTTACAATGAGCAGTTCTTC. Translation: CASSPILTSGGYNEQFF.